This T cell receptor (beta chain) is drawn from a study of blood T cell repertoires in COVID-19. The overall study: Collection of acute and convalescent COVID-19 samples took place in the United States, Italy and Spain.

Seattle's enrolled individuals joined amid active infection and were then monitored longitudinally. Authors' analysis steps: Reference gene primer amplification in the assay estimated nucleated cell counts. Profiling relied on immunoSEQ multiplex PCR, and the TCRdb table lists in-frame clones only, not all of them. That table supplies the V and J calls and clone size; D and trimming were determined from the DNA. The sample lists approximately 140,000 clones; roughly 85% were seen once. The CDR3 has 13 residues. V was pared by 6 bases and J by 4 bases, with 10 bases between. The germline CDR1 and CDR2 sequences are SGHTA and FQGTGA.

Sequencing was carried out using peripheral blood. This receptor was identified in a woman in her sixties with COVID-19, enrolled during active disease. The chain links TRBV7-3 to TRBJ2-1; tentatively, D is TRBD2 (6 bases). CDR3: CASSRGIYNEQFF. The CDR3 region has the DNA TGTGCCAGCAGTCGCGGGATTTACAATGAGCAGTTCTTC.